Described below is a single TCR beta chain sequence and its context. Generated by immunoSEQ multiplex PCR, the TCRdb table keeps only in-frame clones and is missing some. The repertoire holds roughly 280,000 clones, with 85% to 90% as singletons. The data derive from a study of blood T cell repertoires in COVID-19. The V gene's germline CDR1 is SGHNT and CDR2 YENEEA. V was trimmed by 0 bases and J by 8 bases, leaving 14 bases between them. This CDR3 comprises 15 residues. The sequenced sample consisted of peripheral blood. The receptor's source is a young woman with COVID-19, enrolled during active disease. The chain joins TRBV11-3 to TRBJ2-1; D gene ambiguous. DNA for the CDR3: TGTGCCAGCAGCTTAGATCGGTCCGATGAGCATGAGCAGTTCTTC. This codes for CASSLDRSDEHEQFF.